This T cell receptor beta chain comes out of a study of T-cell reconstitution after alpha-beta-depleted transplantation in children. Germline V CDR1 and CDR2: MGHDK, SYGVNS. The CDR3 consists of 14 residues. V lost 1 base and J lost 8, with 12 bases in between. This clonotype was seen at least ten times. The antigen is not known. Library preparation (for TCRbeta) was performed with unique molecular identifiers. Via MiXCR, TCRdb re-called the PCR reads, giving one row per CDR3 protein. The sample shows around 270,000 distinct CDR3 sequences, 6.5% to 9% of them seen only once. Study outcomes and limitations: The study reportedly traced alpha-beta T cells about two months after transplant to several hundred expanded graft clones. After transplant, high TCRbeta diversity at day 60 in some patients arose from surviving recipient T cells and thymic progenitors. By one year post-transplant, T-cell counts and diversity largely arose from T cells that were newly produced.

The origin of this receptor is a female patient aged 2-10 years who had a stem cell transplant for Fanconi anemia, so the T cells may come from the graft donor. The starting material was peripheral blood, obtained 360 days after TCRalphabeta/CD19-depleted stem cell transplant. This sequence joins TRBV25-1 and TRBJ1-3; unclear D gene. The DNA for the CDR3 is TGTGCCAGCAGTGAATTAGGGCTTAAAGACACCATATATTTT. Translation: CASSELGLKDTIYF.